A selection of T cell receptor beta chains follows, all from one sample in a study of control samples from healthy donors and cancer patients. Libraries were prepared by immunoSEQ multiplex PCR; TCRdb keeps only in-frame clonotypes and omits some of them. This sample carries about 84,000 clones, around 84% of them seen once, and the ten largest clones take under 14%. The sample consisted of PBMCs. These receptors were taken from a man aged 55 to 70 with head and neck cancer. Each CDR3 is given with its conserved first and last residue. The D gene is left open where the match is weak. Size is stated for part of the rows, as once, few or many counts, or as a class when the clone is expanded.

v_gene	abundance	d_gene	j_gene	CDR3nt	CDR3aa
TRBV5-6	-	TRBD1	TRBJ1-1	TGTGCCAGCAGCGGAAATGGACAGGGATTAGATGAAGCTTTCTTT	CASSGNGQGLDEAFF
TRBV6-5	-	-	TRBJ2-5	TGTGCCAGCAGACGACTGGGGCAAGAGACCCAGTACTTC	CASRRLGQETQYF
TRBV20-1	-	-	TRBJ2-1	TGCAGTGCTAGTGGACTCACAGAGAATAATGAGCAGTTCTTC	CSASGLTENNEQFF
TRBV7-2	-	-	TRBJ1-6	TGTGCCAGCAGGGACTTGTCAAATTCACCCCTCCACTTT	CASRDLSNSPLHF
TRBV2	-	TRBD2	TRBJ2-7	TGTGCCAGCCTTAGCGGGAGGCGGTCCTACGAGCAGTACTTC	CASLSGRRSYEQYF
TRBV5-1	once	TRBD2	TRBJ2-7	TGCGCCAGCAGCCCGGGACTAGCCAGGGAACAGCAGTACTTC	CASSPGLAREQQYF
TRBV19	-	-	TRBJ1-5	TGTGCCAGTAGTTTTGACGGGCTGCGGCCCCAGCATTTT	CASSFDGLRPQHF
TRBV24-1	-	-	TRBJ2-3	TGTGCCACCAGTGATTTGACGTATTCGCTGGATACGCAGTATTTT	CATSDLTYSLDTQYF
TRBV2	-	-	TRBJ2-3	TGTGCCAGCACCGGCCAGCGGGCTAGCACAGATACGCAGTATTTT	CASTGQRASTDTQYF
TRBV21-1	few	-	TRBJ2-3	TGTGCCAGCAGCAGTGCAGATACGCAGTATTTT	CASSSADTQYF
TRBV18	-	-	TRBJ1-1	TGTGCCAGCCAGATCGACAGGAAGAACACTGAAGCTTTCTTT	CASQIDRKNTEAFF
TRBV30	-	-	TRBJ1-3	TGTGCCTGGAGTGATGCAGGGTTCTCTGGAAACACCATATATTTT	CAWSDAGFSGNTIYF
TRBV5-4	-	-	TRBJ2-7	TGTGCCAGCAGCTTAGGACAGGGAGGGTACGAGCAGTACTTC	CASSLGQGGYEQYF
TRBV18	-	-	TRBJ2-7	TGTGCCAGCTCACCTACGGGCCACGAGCAGTACTTC	CASSPTGHEQYF
TRBV6-6	few	TRBD1	TRBJ2-2	TGTGCCAGCCAGGATAACACAGGGGCCGGGGAGCTGTTTTTT	CASQDNTGAGELFF
TRBV5-8	-	-	TRBJ1-4	TGTGCCAGCAGCTTAGTTGCAACTAATGAAAAACTGTTTTTT	CASSLVATNEKLFF
TRBV19	-	TRBD1	TRBJ2-7	TGTGCCAGTAGTTTACAGGGGACAGTCTCCTACGAGCAGTACTTC	CASSLQGTVSYEQYF
TRBV27	-	-	TRBJ2-3	TGTGCCAGCAGTTTACAGGGGCTCCGTAGCACAGATACGCAGTATTTT	CASSLQGLRSTDTQYF
TRBV5-1	-	-	TRBJ1-1	TGCGCCAGCAGCTTGGATACAACCAACACTGAAGCTTTCTTT	CASSLDTTNTEAFF
TRBV28	-	-	TRBJ2-5	TGTGCCAGCAGTTTCCGAGGCGACGGGGAGACCCAGTACTTC	CASSFRGDGETQYF
TRBV2	-	-	TRBJ1-5	TGTGCCAGCAGTGTTACACATAGCAATCAGCCCCAGCATTTT	CASSVTHSNQPQHF
TRBV29-1	once	-	TRBJ1-4	TGCAGCGCCTATCAGGGTGAAAAACTGTTTTTT	CSAYQGEKLFF
TRBV9	-	-	TRBJ1-1	TGTGCCAGCAGCGTAGGGGTAGGGAACACTGAAGCTTTCTTT	CASSVGVGNTEAFF
TRBV9	-	-	TRBJ2-2	TGTGCCAGCAGCGTGATGAACACCGGGGAGCTGTTTTTT	CASSVMNTGELFF
TRBV6-6	few	-	TRBJ1-4	TGTGCCAGCATGCAGGGGAAGGAAAAACTGTTTTTT	CASMQGKEKLFF
TRBV4-2	-	-	TRBJ2-5	TGTGCCAGCAGCCAAGACCAGCGAGAGACCCAGTACTTC	CASSQDQRETQYF
TRBV19	-	-	TRBJ2-2	TGTGCCAGTAGTACGGGGGGCTCGGGCACCGGGGAGCTGTTTTTT	CASSTGGSGTGELFF
TRBV28	-	-	TRBJ2-1	TGTGCCAGCAGTTTAGACGGCGATGAGCAGTTCTTC	CASSLDGDEQFF
TRBV29-1	-	-	TRBJ1-2	TGCAGCGTTACTCCCTTTGGACCCTATGGCTACACCTTC	CSVTPFGPYGYTF
TRBV5-1	-	TRBD1	TRBJ2-2	TGCGCCAGCAGCTGGGACAGGACCAACACCGGGGAGCTGTTTTTT	CASSWDRTNTGELFF
TRBV7-2	-	-	TRBJ2-1	TGTGCCAGCAGCTTATATGAGGGTAGCTCCTACAATGAGCAGTTCTTC	CASSLYEGSSYNEQFF
TRBV6-5	-	-	TRBJ1-4	TGTGCCAGCAGTCTACAGGGCGTTTGGGAAAAACTGTTTTTT	CASSLQGVWEKLFF
TRBV18	-	-	TRBJ2-3	TGTGCCAGCTCACAAATGGCGGGAACCACAGATACGCAGTATTTT	CASSQMAGTTDTQYF
TRBV6-5	-	TRBD1	TRBJ2-1	TGTGCCAGCATCCCGGGACAGGGGGCGAATAATGAGCAGTTCTTC	CASIPGQGANNEQFF
TRBV5-1	-	-	TRBJ2-7	TGCGCCAGCGCCCTAGGTTCCGCCTCCTACGAGCAGTACTTC	CASALGSASYEQYF
TRBV19	-	-	TRBJ1-1	TGTGCCAGTAGTATAGACACTCGAAGACCGAACACTGAAGCTTTCTTT	CASSIDTRRPNTEAFF
TRBV2	-	-	TRBJ2-2	TGTGCCAGCAGTTTACAGATCACCGGGGAGCTGTTTTTT	CASSLQITGELFF
TRBV6-5	-	TRBD2	TRBJ2-7	TGTGCCAGCAGCACTAGCGGGGTCTACGAGCAGTACTTC	CASSTSGVYEQYF
TRBV5-1	-	-	TRBJ2-1	TGCGCCAGCAGCCGGGGCTACTACAATGAGCAGTTCTTC	CASSRGYYNEQFF
TRBV18	-	-	TRBJ1-1	TGTGCCAGCTCACGCGACCGACAGACTGAAGCTTTCTTT	CASSRDRQTEAFF
TRBV5-1	-	TRBD2	TRBJ2-1	TGCGCCAGCAGCTTGACTATAGCGGGGGGATACAATGAGCAGTTCTTC	CASSLTIAGGYNEQFF
TRBV27	-	TRBD2	TRBJ2-2	TGTGCCAGCACTTCCGGGACTATATACACCGGGGAGCTGTTTTTT	CASTSGTIYTGELFF
TRBV5-1	-	-	TRBJ2-1	TGCGCCAGCAGCCGGATCCCGGGGCTAGTATCCTACAATGAGCAGTTCTTC	CASSRIPGLVSYNEQFF
TRBV7-2	-	TRBD1	TRBJ2-5	TGTGCCAGCAGCTCCGGACAGGGCCCTCAAGAGACCCAGTACTTC	CASSSGQGPQETQYF
TRBV27	-	TRBD2	TRBJ2-7	TGTGCCAGCAGAGCACTAGCGGGAGTAGCCTACGAGCAGTACTTC	CASRALAGVAYEQYF
TRBV2	few	-	TRBJ1-3	TGTGCCAGCAGTGTCGATGGGACGGATCAAGGAAACACCATATATTTT	CASSVDGTDQGNTIYF
TRBV30	-	-	TRBJ1-1	TGTGCCTGGATCGGTGGCCGTTTCCGAAGGACTGAAGCTTTCTTT	CAWIGGRFRRTEAFF
TRBV28	-	-	TRBJ1-6	TGTGCCAGCAGTTATTCACTAGCCCTCCACTTT	CASSYSLALHF
TRBV7-2	-	-	TRBJ2-6	TGTGCCAGCAGCTTTTTCCTTCGTGGGGCCAACGTCCTGACTTTC	CASSFFLRGANVLTF
TRBV7-2	-	-	TRBJ2-3	TGTGCCACCGGTTGGGCCGGGGATACGCAGTATTTT	CATGWAGDTQYF
TRBV18	-	TRBD1	TRBJ2-7	TGTGCCAGCTCACCGACAGGGGGTTTCAACGAGCAGTACTTC	CASSPTGGFNEQYF
TRBV12-3/TRBV12-4	-	-	TRBJ1-2	TGTGCCAGCAGAATTGAGACTAACTATGGCTACACCTTC	CASRIETNYGYTF
TRBV5-1	-	TRBD2	TRBJ2-1	TGCGCCAGCAGTACCCCTAGCGGGAGGGCTGTTGAGCAGTTCTTC	CASSTPSGRAVEQFF